Below are 13 T cell receptor beta chains sequenced from a single sample in a study of blood T cell repertoires in COVID-19. Sequenced by immunoSEQ multiplex PCR; TCRdb stores in-frame clones only, minus some. The data hold 270,000 or so clones, with less than 85% observed a single time. The sample consisted of peripheral blood. The receptor set was obtained from a woman aged 18-30 years with acute or convalescent COVID-19.

This chain links TRBV30 with TRBJ2-1; the match to TRBD1 covers 9 bases. The germline CDR1 and CDR2 sequences are GTSNPN and SVGIG (reference sequence). The CDR3 extends over 13 amino acids. The J segment lost 10 bases and the V segment lost 5 bases, leaving 9 bases of the junction unmatched. The CDR3 nucleotides read TGTGCCTGGGAACAGGGGGCCCTCTGGGAGCAGTTCTTC. This gives the protein CAWEQGALWEQFF.

The chain uses TRBV27 and TRBJ2-7, with a tentative D call TRBD2 (6 bases). V was shortened by 1 base and J by 0 bases, with 13 bases between the two germline ends. CDR3 length equals 16 residues. Germline-derived CDR1 and CDR2 are MNHEY and SMNVEV (reference sequence). The CDR3 reads CASSLYPAGSSYEQYF. The CDR3 coding sequence is TGTGCCAGCAGTTTATATCCTGCCGGGAGCTCCTACGAGCAGTACTTC.

The chain is built from TRBV11-2 and TRBJ2-1, with 7 nucleotides matching TRBD2. This CDR3 contains 16 residues. V trimming: 1 base; J trimming: 4 bases; junction bases outside the gene matches: 7. Germline assignment: CDR1 SGHAT and CDR2 FQNNGV. The CDR3 protein is CASSLAGGSAYNEQFF. DNA of the CDR3: TGTGCCAGCAGCTTAGCCGGGGGGTCGGCGTACAATGAGCAGTTCTTC.

The rearrangement links TRBV28 to TRBJ1-2; TRBD1 aligns across 7 bases. The J segment lost 6 bases and the V segment lost 2 bases, leaving 3 bases of the junction unmatched. The CDR3 loop spans 13 amino acids. Germline CDR1 reads MDHEN; CDR2 reads SYDVKM. CDR3 in DNA: TGTGCCAGCAGTTTAGGGCAGGGGGATGGCTACACCTTC. Protein product: CASSLGQGDGYTF.

The chain carries TRBV7-2 and TRBJ1-5; D possibly corresponds to TRBD1 (6 bases). The CDR3 has 15 residues. With 1 base removed from V and 4 bases from J, the gap between germline ends came to 11 bases. Germline V gene data show CDR1 as SGHTA and CDR2 as FQGNSA. The DNA for the CDR3 is TGTGCCAGCAGCTTAGTAGGGGGTCGGAATCAGCCCCAGCATTTT. Translating it yields CASSLVGGRNQPQHF.

The chain links TRBV11-3 to TRBJ1-1, with 8 bases aligning to TRBD1. The CDR3 length is 13 residues. The V and J ends lost 5 bases and 4 bases, in that order; junction bases with no gene match: 3. Germline V lookup: CDR1 SGHNT, CDR2 YENEEA. CDR3 DNA sequence: TGTGCCAGCAGCCCAACAGGGGGCACTGAAGCTTTCTTT. It encodes CASSPTGGTEAFF. Based on the CDR3 plus reference TRBV11-3 and TRBJ1-1, the full variable domain is EAGVVQSPRYKIIEKKQPVAFWCNPISGHNTLYWYLQNLGQGPELLIRYENEEAVDDSQLPKDRFSAERLKGVDSTLKIQPAELGDSAVYLCASSPTGGTEAFFGQGTRLTVV.

The gene calls are TRBV5-4 and TRBJ2-1, with a weak D call TRBD1 (6 bases). V was clipped by 4 bases and J by 4 bases, with 9 bases between them. Germline CDR1 reads SGHNT; CDR2 reads YYREEE (reference sequence). This CDR3 is 13 amino acids long. Here the CDR3 DNA reads TGTGCCAGCAGCGTCGGACAGTACAATGAGCAGTTCTTC. Protein sequence: CASSVGQYNEQFF.

CDR3 bases: TGTGCCAGCAGCTTGGCCCCCGGACAGGGCGGTAATGAAAAACTGTTTTTT. It codes for CASSLAPGQGGNEKLFF. V is TRBV5-8 and J is TRBJ1-4, with 8 bases matching TRBD1. Looked up from germline, CDR1 is SGHTS and CDR2 is YDEGEE. The J segment lost 4 bases and the V segment lost 0 bases, leaving 8 bases of the junction unmatched. The CDR3 runs 17 residues.

The genes are TRBV6-5 and TRBJ1-3; the match to TRBD1 covers 10 bases. The CDR3 totals 15 residues. Unmatched junction bases numbered 5, after V lost 5 bases and J lost 4 bases. Germline assignment: CDR1 MNHEY and CDR2 SVGAGI. The CDR3 nucleotides are TGTGCCAGCAGTCCGATGACAGGGGGCGGAAACACCATATATTTT. This sequence encodes CASSPMTGGGNTIYF.

V gene TRBV9 combines with J gene TRBJ2-7, with TRBD1 as a possible D gene (6 bases). The V end lost 2 bases, the J end lost 6 bases, and 12 bases lay between the germline ends. The CDR3 is made up of 13 amino acids. Germline CDR1 reads SGDLS; CDR2 reads YYNGEE. The CDR3 nucleotides read TGTGCCAGCAGCGTCGGACAGTTCTCCGAGCAGTACTTC. As protein: CASSVGQFSEQYF.

The DNA of the CDR3 is TGTGCCAGCAGTAAGGGGTTAGATACGCAGTATTTT. This encodes CASSKGLDTQYF. V gene TRBV28 combines with J gene TRBJ2-3; D may be TRBD1 (5 bases). CDR1 and CDR2 from the germline V gene are MDHEN and SYDVKM. The CDR3 contains 12 residues. Between the trimmed V and J ends, which lost 5 bases and 5 bases, there was a span of 8 bases.

The V gene is TRBV7-6, the J gene TRBJ2-1; 12 bases are shared with TRBD1. Germline V lookup: CDR1 SGHVS, CDR2 FNYEAQ. V shed 2 bases, J shed 9 bases, and the junction held 5 bases outside the gene matches. CDR3 size: 15 residues. The CDR3 loop reads CASSLTGQGASEQFF. DNA for the CDR3: TGTGCCAGCAGCTTAACGGGACAGGGGGCCAGTGAGCAGTTCTTC.

V is TRBV27 and J is TRBJ2-7; maybe TRBD2 (5 bases). V lost 6 bases and J lost 0, with 15 bases in between. Germline values: CDR1 MNHEY, CDR2 SMNVEV (reference sequence). The CDR3 length is 15 residues. CDR3 sequence: CASSPLREYSYEQYF. For the CDR3, the DNA is TGTGCCAGCAGCCCCTTGAGGGAATACTCCTACGAGCAGTACTTC.